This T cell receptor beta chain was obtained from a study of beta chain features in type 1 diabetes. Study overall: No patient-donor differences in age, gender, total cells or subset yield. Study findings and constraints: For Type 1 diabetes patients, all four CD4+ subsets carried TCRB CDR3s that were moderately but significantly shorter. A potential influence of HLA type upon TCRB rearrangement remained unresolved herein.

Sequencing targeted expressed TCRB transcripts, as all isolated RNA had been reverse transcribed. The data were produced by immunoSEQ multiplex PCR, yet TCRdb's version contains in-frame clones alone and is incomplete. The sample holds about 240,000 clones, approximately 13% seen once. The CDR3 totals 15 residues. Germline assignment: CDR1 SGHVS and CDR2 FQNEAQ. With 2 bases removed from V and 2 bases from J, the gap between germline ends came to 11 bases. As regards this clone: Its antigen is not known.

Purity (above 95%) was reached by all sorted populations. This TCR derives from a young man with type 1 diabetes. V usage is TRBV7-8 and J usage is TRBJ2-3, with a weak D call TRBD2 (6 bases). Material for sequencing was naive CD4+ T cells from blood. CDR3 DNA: TGTGCCAGCAGCTTAATGGTAGCGGACACAGATACGCAGTATTTT. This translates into CASSLMVADTDTQYF.